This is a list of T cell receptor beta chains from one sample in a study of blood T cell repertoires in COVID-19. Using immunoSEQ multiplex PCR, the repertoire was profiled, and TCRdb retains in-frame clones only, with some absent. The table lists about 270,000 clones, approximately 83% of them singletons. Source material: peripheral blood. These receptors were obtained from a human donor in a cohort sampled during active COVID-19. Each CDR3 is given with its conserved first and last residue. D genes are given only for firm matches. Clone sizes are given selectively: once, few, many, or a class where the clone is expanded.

cdr3_nt: TGTGCCAGCAGTGAAGCGTGGACAGGAGCCACAGATACGCAGTATTTT
cdr3_aa: CASSEAWTGATDTQYF
v_call: TRBV6-1
j_call: TRBJ2-3
d_call: TRBD1
clone_size: NA

cdr3_nt: TGTGCCAGCAGCCAAGCGACTAGCGGTTCCACAGATACGCAGTATTTT
cdr3_aa: CASSQATSGSTDTQYF
v_call: TRBV3-1/TRBV3-2
j_call: TRBJ2-3
d_call: TRBD2
clone_size: NA

cdr3_nt: TGTGCCAGCAGACCCTCGGGAGGGGACTATTATGGCTACACCTTC
cdr3_aa: CASRPSGGDYYGYTF
v_call: TRBV6-5
j_call: TRBJ1-2
d_call: NA
clone_size: NA

cdr3_nt: TGCGCCAGCTCCCTGGGCGAAAACTATGGCTACACCTTC
cdr3_aa: CASSLGENYGYTF
v_call: TRBV10-2
j_call: TRBJ1-2
d_call: NA
clone_size: once

cdr3_nt: TGCAGTGCTAGTCCGACTAGCGGGAGCTCCTACAATGAGCAGTTCTTC
cdr3_aa: CSASPTSGSSYNEQFF
v_call: TRBV20-1
j_call: TRBJ2-1
d_call: TRBD2
clone_size: NA

cdr3_nt: TGTGCCAGCAGCCAAGATTCGACTAGCGGGAGACCTTCTAGCACAGATACGCAGTATTTT
cdr3_aa: CASSQDSTSGRPSSTDTQYF
v_call: TRBV4-2
j_call: TRBJ2-3
d_call: TRBD2
clone_size: NA

cdr3_nt: TGTGCCAGCAGCTTAGACCAGGTGAACACTGAAGCTTTCTTT
cdr3_aa: CASSLDQVNTEAFF
v_call: TRBV7-9
j_call: TRBJ1-1
d_call: NA
clone_size: NA

cdr3_nt: TGTGCCAGCAGTGAAAGGGGGACAGGCTCCTACGAGCAGTACTTC
cdr3_aa: CASSERGTGSYEQYF
v_call: TRBV6-1
j_call: TRBJ2-7
d_call: TRBD1
clone_size: once

cdr3_nt: TGTGCCAGCAGCTTAGGATCCGGGACAGGGTCCGGGGAGCTGTTTTTT
cdr3_aa: CASSLGSGTGSGELFF
v_call: TRBV7-9
j_call: TRBJ2-2
d_call: TRBD1
clone_size: NA

cdr3_nt: TGCAGTGCTAGGGAGGACACTGAAGCTTTCTTT
cdr3_aa: CSAREDTEAFF
v_call: TRBV20-1
j_call: TRBJ1-1
d_call: NA
clone_size: NA

cdr3_nt: TGTGCCAGCAGTTTTAGGGGACAAAGGGGTTCACCCCTCCACTTT
cdr3_aa: CASSFRGQRGSPLHF
v_call: TRBV27
j_call: TRBJ1-6
d_call: NA
clone_size: NA

cdr3_nt: TGTGCCAGCAGCGTACAGGGGGGGTATGGCTACACCTTC
cdr3_aa: CASSVQGGYGYTF
v_call: TRBV6-5
j_call: TRBJ1-2
d_call: TRBD1
clone_size: NA

cdr3_nt: TGTGCCAGCAGCTCTGGAGGTCCAGAGACCCAGTACTTC
cdr3_aa: CASSSGGPETQYF
v_call: TRBV7-2
j_call: TRBJ2-5
d_call: NA
clone_size: NA

cdr3_nt: TGTGCCAGCTCACCAGACGGGATGGGCAATCAGCCCCAGCATTTT
cdr3_aa: CASSPDGMGNQPQHF
v_call: TRBV18
j_call: TRBJ1-5
d_call: NA
clone_size: NA

cdr3_nt: TGTGCCAGCAGCGCGGGACTAGCTGCAGATACGCAGTATTTT
cdr3_aa: CASSAGLAADTQYF
v_call: TRBV9
j_call: TRBJ2-3
d_call: TRBD2
clone_size: NA

cdr3_nt: TGCGCCAGCAGCCAAGTCGGGACTTCTGGAAACACCATATATTTT
cdr3_aa: CASSQVGTSGNTIYF
v_call: TRBV4-1
j_call: TRBJ1-3
d_call: NA
clone_size: NA

cdr3_nt: TGCAGTGCTAGTCCACAGAACACTGAAGCTTTCTTT
cdr3_aa: CSASPQNTEAFF
v_call: TRBV20-1
j_call: TRBJ1-1
d_call: NA
clone_size: NA

cdr3_nt: TGTGCCAGTAGTACCTCTAGGGGTAGCGGGAGGGTCCTTAACAATGAGCAGTTCTTC
cdr3_aa: CASSTSRGSGRVLNNEQFF
v_call: TRBV19
j_call: TRBJ2-1
d_call: TRBD2
clone_size: NA

cdr3_nt: TGTGCCAGCAGCCGGGATGCTGAAGCTTTCTTT
cdr3_aa: CASSRDAEAFF
v_call: TRBV7-9
j_call: TRBJ1-1
d_call: NA
clone_size: NA

cdr3_nt: TGTGCCAGCAGCCCCGTAGCGGCAGCAGATACGCAGTATTTT
cdr3_aa: CASSPVAAADTQYF
v_call: TRBV7-9
j_call: TRBJ2-3
d_call: NA
clone_size: NA

cdr3_nt: TGTGCCAGCACCCACGGTAACTATGGCTACACCTTC
cdr3_aa: CASTHGNYGYTF
v_call: TRBV7-9
j_call: TRBJ1-2
d_call: NA
clone_size: few

cdr3_nt: TGTGCCAGCAGCCCTCCGGGACTAGCGGGCGAGCAGTACTTC
cdr3_aa: CASSPPGLAGEQYF
v_call: TRBV9
j_call: TRBJ2-7
d_call: TRBD2
clone_size: NA